The 25 T cell receptor beta chains below all came from one sample that was sequenced in a study of cytomegalovirus exposure and HLA in healthy donors. Vbeta (60) and Jbeta (13) primers were used in the PCR. Profiling relied on immunoSEQ multiplex PCR, and the TCRdb table lists in-frame clones only, not all of them. The table includes 200,000 to 250,000 clones, approximately 88% detected once. The material sequenced was PBMCs. These receptors originate from a boy between 2 and 10 years old in good health and CMV-seronegative.

The chain uses TRBV29-1 and TRBJ2-2; 7 bases match TRBD2. CDR3 length: 14 residues. Unmatched junction bases numbered 5, after V lost 4 bases and J lost 3 bases. Looked up from germline, CDR1 is SQVTM and CDR2 is ANQGSEA. The CDR3 nucleotides read TGCAGCGTTGCCATGGGGGGGGACACCGGGGAGCTGTTTTTT. Protein sequence: CSVAMGGDTGELFF.

The rearrangement uses TRBV11-2 and TRBJ2-1, with 9 bases identical to TRBD2. The length of the CDR3 is 15 residues. The J segment lost 5 bases and the V segment lost 1 base, leaving 3 bases of the junction unmatched. Looked up from germline, CDR1 is SGHAT and CDR2 is FQNNGV. DNA of the CDR3: TGTGCCAGCAGCTTAGCTGCGGGGGGGCACAATGAGCAGTTCTTC. Amino acids: CASSLAAGGHNEQFF.

For this clone: This same CDR3 is encoded by further DNA sequences in the sample. The V and J genes are TRBV6-5 and TRBJ1-2; TRBD1 matches 9 bases. The CDR3 sequence is 14 residues long. The germline V gene has CDR1 MNHEY and CDR2 SVGAGI. The trim removed 2 bases at V and 3 bases at J, leaving 1 base unmatched. The chain's CDR3 is CASSYDRGYYGYTF. The CDR3 DNA reads as TGTGCCAGCAGTTACGACAGGGGGTACTATGGCTACACCTTC.

This chain links TRBV7-9 with TRBJ2-7, with 8 bases that match TRBD1. This CDR3 has 14 residues. The germline CDR1 and CDR2 sequences are SEHNR and FQNEAQ (reference sequence). With V trimmed by 5 bases and J by 5 bases, 8 bases remained unmatched. The CDR3 here is CASSNQGAGDEQYF. The CDR3 DNA sequence: TGTGCCAGCAGCAACCAGGGGGCGGGCGACGAGCAGTACTTC.

V gene TRBV19 combines with J gene TRBJ1-5; no definite D call. The CDR3 covers 13 residues. Germline CDR1 reads LNHDA; CDR2 reads SQIVND (reference sequence). Trimming stripped 6 bases from V and 11 bases from J, with 17 bases between. This CDR3 is CASRPSGVAAQHF. CDR3 DNA sequence: TGTGCCAGTAGACCTAGCGGGGTAGCAGCCCAGCATTTT.

The chain links TRBV4-2 to TRBJ2-5, with D uncertain. This CDR3 has 15 residues. The germline V gene encodes CDR1 LGHNA and CDR2 YNFKEQ. V was pared by 1 base and J by 1 base, with 10 bases between. The CDR3 reads CASSQGLGSQETQYF. DNA for the CDR3: TGTGCCAGCAGCCAAGGCCTGGGCTCCCAAGAGACCCAGTACTTC.

The genes are TRBV29-1 and TRBJ2-1; 8 bases match TRBD1. The CDR3 sequence is 15 residues long. CDR1 and CDR2 from the germline V gene are SQVTM and ANQGSEA. The V segment lost 5 bases and the J segment 0 bases; nucleotides outside the gene matches: 6. In nucleotides, the CDR3 is TGCAGCGTTCCAGGACAGGGAAGCTCCTACAATGAGCAGTTCTTC. Residues: CSVPGQGSSYNEQFF.

This chain links TRBV7-9 with TRBJ2-1; 7 bases are a match to TRBD1. J gave up 4 bases and V 5 bases, and 11 bases lay outside the gene matches. The CDR3 length is 16 residues. Germline V gene sequence: CDR1 SEHNR, CDR2 FQNEAQ (reference sequence). Written as DNA, the CDR3 is TGTGCCAGCAGCGCTACCCGGGACAGCGAATACAATGAGCAGTTCTTC. It yields the protein CASSATRDSEYNEQFF. Full variable domain (outside the CDR3, taken from reference TRBV7-9 and TRBJ2-1): DTGVSQNPRHKITKRGQNVTFRCDPISEHNRLYWYRQTLGQGPEFLTYFQNEAQLEKSRLLSDRFSAERPKGSFSTLEIQRTEQGDSAMYLCASSATRDSEYNEQFFGPGTRLTVL.

The chain links TRBV11-1 to TRBJ2-7, with D possibly matching TRBD1 (6 bases). This CDR3 spans 16 amino acids. Germline V gene data show CDR1 as SGHAT and CDR2 as FQDESV (reference sequence). Trimming cost V 4 bases and J 4 bases, with 20 bases left between them. The CDR3 sequence is CASSSTWGRSKYEQYF. CDR3 bases: TGTGCCAGCAGCTCCACCTGGGGGCGCTCTAAGTACGAGCAGTACTTC. Supplemented by reference TRBV11-1 and TRBJ2-7, the full variable domain reads EAEVAQSPRYKITEKSQAVAFWCDPISGHATLYWYRQILGQGPELLVQFQDESVVDDSQLPKDRFSAERLKGVDSTLKIQPAELGDSAMYLCASSSTWGRSKYEQYFGPGTRLTVT.

The chain joins TRBV6-1 to TRBJ1-1; D is uncertain. Trimming left V 4 bases short and J 3 bases short, with 12 bases between. The CDR3 totals 14 residues. Germline V gene sequence: CDR1 MNHNS, CDR2 SASEGT. The CDR3, as DNA: TGTGCCAGCAGTGTCGAGGGAGTGGACACTGAAGCTTTCTTT. Protein sequence: CASSVEGVDTEAFF.

The V and J genes are TRBV6-1 and TRBJ2-2; D uncertain. CDR1 MNHNS and CDR2 SASEGT come from the germline V gene. The CDR3 totals 14 residues. Trimming removed 4 bases from V and 8 bases from J, with 14 bases in between. The CDR3 region has the DNA TGTGCCAGCAGTGCCAGACGCGGTATAGGGGAGCTGTTTTTT. Amino acid sequence: CASSARRGIGELFF.

The V call is TRBV27, the J call TRBJ1-1; 9 bases agree with TRBD1. The CDR3 covers 15 residues. Germline CDR1 is MNHEY and CDR2 is SMNVEV (reference sequence). Losses at the gene ends were 0 bases for V and 6 bases for J; bases not matched to a gene: 5. In nucleotides, the CDR3 is TGTGCCAGCAGTTTATCGGACAGGGGTGGGCCTGAAGCTTTCTTT. Encoded protein: CASSLSDRGGPEAFF.

The chain joins TRBV13 to TRBJ2-5; the D is unclear. This CDR3 spans 13 amino acids. Germline CDR1 reads PRHDT; CDR2 reads FYEKMQ (reference sequence). V was shortened by 7 bases and J by 5 bases, with 14 bases between the two germline ends. For the CDR3, the DNA is TGTGCCAGCACCTACAGCAACGCGGAGACCCAGTACTTC. This codes for CASTYSNAETQYF.

V usage is TRBV4-1 and J usage is TRBJ1-1; TRBD1 aligns across 8 bases. There are 15 residues in the CDR3. Germline-derived CDR1 and CDR2 are MGHRA and YSYEKL. Unmatched junction bases numbered 3, after V lost 2 bases and J lost 1 base. The CDR3, as DNA: TGCGCCAGCAGCCAATGGACAGGGACGAACACTGAAGCTTTCTTT. Its translation: CASSQWTGTNTEAFF.

The chain joins TRBV6-5 to TRBJ1-2, with D uncertain. This CDR3 contains 12 residues. Germline V gene sequence: CDR1 MNHEY, CDR2 SVGAGI. The V and J ends lost 6 bases and 4 bases respectively, with 9 bases between them. This CDR3 reads CASSGERYGYTF. CDR3 bases: TGTGCCAGCAGCGGAGAACGCTATGGCTACACCTTC.

This chain uses TRBV6-5 with TRBJ1-1; TRBD1 aligns across 7 bases. The V gene end was trimmed by 6 bases and the J gene end by 4 bases; junction bases not matched to a gene: 8. CDR1 and CDR2 (germline): MNHEY, SVGAGI. CDR3 length: 14 residues. Here the CDR3 reads CASSRTGLGTEAFF. CDR3 nucleotide sequence: TGTGCCAGCAGCCGGACAGGTTTGGGCACTGAAGCTTTCTTT.

The rearrangement links TRBV5-1 to TRBJ1-2, with D uncertain. Trimming removed 0 bases from V and 5 bases from J, with 8 bases in between. CDR1 and CDR2 from the germline V gene are SGHRS and YFSETQ. This CDR3 is 13 amino acids long. The CDR3 DNA reads as TGCGCCAGCAGCTTGGAATTCAGTTATGGCTACACCTTC. Its translation is CASSLEFSYGYTF.

This rearrangement joins TRBV7-9 to TRBJ2-7; TRBD2 matches at 8 bases. CDR1 and CDR2 (germline): SEHNR, FQNEAQ (reference sequence). The CDR3 spans 13 residues. V was clipped by 2 bases and J by 6 bases; unmatched bases: 3. DNA for the CDR3: TGTGCCAGCAGCTTAACCGGGAGGGGCGAGCAGTACTTC. As protein: CASSLTGRGEQYF.

For this clone: This specimen includes other DNA sequences encoding the same CDR3. This chain uses TRBV27 with TRBJ2-7; the match to TRBD2 covers 7 bases. There are 12 residues in the CDR3. V lost 0 bases to trimming and J lost 7 bases; unmatched junction nucleotides: 0. Germline V gene data show CDR1 as MNHEY and CDR2 as SMNVEV (reference sequence). CDR3 DNA sequence: TGTGCCAGCAGTTTATCCGGGGGGGAGCAGTACTTC. Its translation is CASSLSGGEQYF.

This chain uses TRBV29-1 with TRBJ2-1; D remains unclear. Germline V lookup: CDR1 SQVTM, CDR2 ANQGSEA. The CDR3 contains 16 residues. V lost 2 bases and J lost 2, with 16 bases in between. The chain's CDR3 is CSVEPLQAGTYNEQFF. DNA for the CDR3: TGCAGCGTTGAACCCCTCCAAGCAGGTACCTACAATGAGCAGTTCTTC.

The chain is built from TRBV5-6 and TRBJ2-7, with D possibly matching TRBD2 (5 bases). Trimming cost V 4 bases and J 0 bases, with 11 bases left between them. The CDR3 spans 14 residues. Germline V gene data show CDR1 as SGHDT and CDR2 as YYEEEE. This chain's CDR3 is CASSLPGLSYEQYF. Here the CDR3 DNA reads TGTGCCAGCAGCCTACCTGGACTCTCCTACGAGCAGTACTTC.

This clone was observed a handful of times. The V call is TRBV27, the J call TRBJ2-7; perhaps TRBD1 as D (6 bases). V was trimmed by 6 bases and J by 6 bases, leaving 12 bases between them. The CDR3 spans 12 residues. CDR1 and CDR2 (germline): MNHEY, SMNVEV (reference sequence). The CDR3 here is CASRAQGSEQYF. The DNA of the CDR3 is TGTGCCAGCAGGGCACAGGGATCCGAGCAGTACTTC.

DNA of the CDR3: TGTGCCAGCAGTACCGGTAATAGCAATCAGCCCCAGCATTTT. Translation: CASSTGNSNQPQHF. This chain joins TRBV6-1 and TRBJ1-5; no reliable D call. Trimming cost V 5 bases and J 0 bases, with 8 bases left between them. Germline CDR1 and CDR2: MNHNS and SASEGT. The CDR3 consists of 14 residues.

This clone came up a few times. This sequence joins TRBV6-1 and TRBJ1-1, with TRBD1 matching over 8 bases. Germline CDR1 reads MNHNS; CDR2 reads SASEGT. The CDR3 has 11 residues. Trimming took 4 bases from V and 11 from J; bases not matched to a gene: 3. The CDR3 sequence: CASSGQGLAFF. Written as DNA, the CDR3 is TGTGCCAGCAGTGGACAGGGGTTGGCTTTCTTT.

The chain links TRBV15 to TRBJ2-5; TRBD1 matches at 9 bases. The end of the DNA aligns better with TRBJ2-7, so the J call may be wrong. Germline assignment: CDR1 LNHNV and CDR2 YYDKDF (reference sequence). The CDR3 length is 15 residues. For the CDR3, the DNA is TGTGCCACCAGCAGTAAAGGGACAGGGTTTAACGAGCAGTACTTC. It translates to CATSSKGTGFNEQYF.